The rows below give T cell receptor beta chains drawn from one sample of a study of T cells after somatic rescue of genetic block. Profiled with immunoSEQ multiplex PCR; TCRdb holds only in-frame clones, not every one. The sample holds about 110,000 clones, just over 90% seen once. The specimen was peripheral blood mononuclear cells (PBMCs). The receptor source for this set is a woman aged 18-30 years. The CDR3 runs from the conserved cysteine through the conserved F or W.

v_gene: TRBV30
j_gene: TRBJ1-3
CDR3aa: CAWSVRRTGNTIYF

v_gene: TRBV6-5
j_gene: TRBJ2-7
CDR3aa: CASSAHPLSYEQYF

v_gene: TRBV2
j_gene: TRBJ2-7
CDR3aa: CASSLAGGNEQYF

v_gene: TRBV30
j_gene: TRBJ1-5
CDR3aa: CAWAFGRGNNQPQHF

v_gene: TRBV7-9
j_gene: TRBJ1-1
CDR3aa: CASSPGAEAFF

v_gene: TRBV5-4
j_gene: TRBJ2-5
CDR3aa: CASSAGGAALFETQYF

v_gene: TRBV5-1
j_gene: TRBJ2-7
CDR3aa: CASSLGEGTAAYEQYF

v_gene: TRBV12-5
j_gene: TRBJ2-3
CDR3aa: CASGLPPSTDTQYF

v_gene: TRBV13
j_gene: TRBJ2-7
CDR3aa: CASGHSRAYEQYF

v_gene: TRBV4-2
j_gene: TRBJ1-1
CDR3aa: CASSQEELGTLGTEAFF

v_gene: TRBV27
j_gene: TRBJ2-7
CDR3aa: CASSPRDSSYEQYF

v_gene: TRBV4-3
j_gene: TRBJ2-2
CDR3aa: CASSSEDRETGELFF

v_gene: TRBV18
j_gene: TRBJ1-1
CDR3aa: CASSPQDSMNTEAFF

v_gene: TRBV5-8
j_gene: TRBJ2-7
CDR3aa: CASSFWGRQGAYEQYF

v_gene: TRBV5-6
j_gene: TRBJ1-1
CDR3aa: CASSLGENTEAFF

v_gene: TRBV29-1
j_gene: TRBJ2-3
CDR3aa: CSVEDGLAGTDTQYF

v_gene: TRBV30
j_gene: TRBJ2-3
CDR3aa: CAWGKRGTDTQYF

v_gene: TRBV7-6
j_gene: TRBJ2-7
CDR3aa: CASSSQGMSYEQYF

v_gene: TRBV6-5
j_gene: TRBJ1-2
CDR3aa: CASSPDSTEGYTF

v_gene: TRBV27
j_gene: TRBJ1-5
CDR3aa: CASSPTGGYSNQPQHF

v_gene: TRBV11-2
j_gene: TRBJ1-3
CDR3aa: CASSPGGAGNTIYF

v_gene: TRBV5-1
j_gene: TRBJ2-3
CDR3aa: CASSLLARETDTQYF

v_gene: TRBV28
j_gene: TRBJ2-5
CDR3aa: CASSTGDQETQYF

v_gene: TRBV7-9
j_gene: TRBJ1-1
CDR3aa: CASSPGEGELPTEAFF

v_gene: TRBV7-3
j_gene: TRBJ1-1
CDR3aa: CASSSGQGRTEAFF

v_gene: TRBV11-1
j_gene: TRBJ2-5
CDR3aa: CASSFNQMGQETQYF

v_gene: TRBV7-8
j_gene: TRBJ1-2
CDR3aa: CASSLDAGSNYGYTF

v_gene: TRBV10-3
j_gene: TRBJ1-2
CDR3aa: CAISGQGANYGYTF

v_gene: TRBV9
j_gene: TRBJ2-7
CDR3aa: CASSLGAAPFEQYF

v_gene: TRBV10-3
j_gene: TRBJ2-7
CDR3aa: CAISELLAGAHEQYF

v_gene: TRBV1
j_gene: TRBJ2-5
CDR3aa: CTSSRASGSRQETQYF

v_gene: TRBV29-1
j_gene: TRBJ1-1
CDR3aa: CSVASMMNTEAFF

v_gene: TRBV5-8
j_gene: TRBJ1-2
CDR3aa: CASSLDLINYGYTF